A single count supports the clone carrying this T cell receptor (beta chain). Sequenced by immunoSEQ multiplex PCR; TCRdb stores in-frame clones only, minus some. Among 13,000 to 15,000 clones listed, roughly 70% were seen once. The data were taken from a study of T cells after somatic rescue of genetic block. Germline-derived CDR1 and CDR2 are MGHRA and YSYEKL. This CDR3 is 15 amino acids long. V lost 0 bases to trimming and J lost 5 bases, with 11 bases between them. The chain recombines TRBV4-1 with TRBJ1-5; D unclear. The specimen was peripheral blood mononuclear cells (PBMCs). This sequence originates from a young man. The CDR3 loop reads CASSQDPTPYQPQHF. CDR3 nucleotide sequence: TGCGCCAGCAGCCAAGATCCGACACCTTATCAGCCCCAGCATTTT.